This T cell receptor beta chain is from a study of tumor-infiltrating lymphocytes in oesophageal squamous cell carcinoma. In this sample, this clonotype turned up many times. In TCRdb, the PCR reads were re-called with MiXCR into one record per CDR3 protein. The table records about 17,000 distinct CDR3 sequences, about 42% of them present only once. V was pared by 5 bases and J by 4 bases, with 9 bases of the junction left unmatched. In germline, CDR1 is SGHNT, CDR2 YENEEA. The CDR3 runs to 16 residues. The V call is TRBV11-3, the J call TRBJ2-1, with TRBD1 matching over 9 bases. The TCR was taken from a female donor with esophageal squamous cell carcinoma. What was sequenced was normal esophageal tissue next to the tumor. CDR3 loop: CASSPRQGQGYNEQFF. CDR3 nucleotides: TGTGCCAGCAGCCCGCGACAGGGACAGGGATACAATGAGCAGTTCTTC.